This is a list of T cell receptor beta chains from one sample in a study of response to subunit inactivated influenza vaccine. TCRdb processed the RT-PCR reads anew with MiXCR; each CDR3 protein has one entry. Among more than 700,000 distinct CDR3 sequences listed, less than 25% were seen once. The sample was PBMCs from blood, taken roughly 5 days after vaccination. The receptors here all came from a man between 50 and 59 years old who received an inactivated influenza vaccine. Each CDR3 is given with its conserved first and last residue. Fields, in order: J gene, V gene, clone size, D gene, CDR3 DNA, CDR3 protein. D genes are given only for firm matches. Where a row states a size, it is once, few, many or the class of an expanded clone; other rows omit it.

TRBJ1-1 | TRBV7-2 | few | - | TGTGCCAGCAGCTTAGGCCGGGGTTGGACTGAAGCTTTCTTT | CASSLGRGWTEAFF
TRBJ2-1 | TRBV7-6 | - | - | TGTGCCAGCAGCTTAGGGGTAGGGGACAATGAGCAGTTCTTC | CASSLGVGDNEQFF
TRBJ2-1 | TRBV11-2 | many | TRBD1 | TGTGCCAGCAGCTTAGCGGGACAGGCCTATGAGCAGTTCTTC | CASSLAGQAYEQFF
TRBJ2-3 | TRBV11-2 | few | TRBD2 | TGTGCCAGCAGCCTCTGGCTAGCGGCCTCTTCGGGGACAGATACGCAGTATTTT | CASSLWLAASSGTDTQYF
TRBJ1-5 | TRBV20-1 | few | - | TGCAGTGCTAGAGATTCGGAGGGCTTGGGTCAGCCCCAGCATTTT | CSARDSEGLGQPQHF
TRBJ1-6 | TRBV12-3/TRBV12-4 | many | - | TGTGCCAGCAGTTTAGATGGGCAGAGGCTCCACTTT | CASSLDGQRLHF
TRBJ2-3 | TRBV7-2 | once | - | TGTGCCAGCAGCTTAAACCCCGTCGGTACAGATACGCAGTATTTT | CASSLNPVGTDTQYF
TRBJ2-2 | TRBV5-1 | few | - | TGCGCCAGCAGCTTGGCCTGGGGACCTTCGAACACCGGGGAGCTGTTTTTT | CASSLAWGPSNTGELFF
TRBJ2-2 | TRBV29-1 | many | - | TGCAGCGTTCTGGGCGGGAATACCGGGGAGCTGTTTTTT | CSVLGGNTGELFF
TRBJ2-1 | TRBV7-2 | - | TRBD1 | TGTGCCAGCAGCCTAGGTCGGGACAGGGTGACCTACAATGAGCAGTTCTTC | CASSLGRDRVTYNEQFF
TRBJ2-1 | TRBV7-9 | - | - | TGTGCCAGCCGAGGATTGACTAGACGTACCTACAATGAGCAGTTCTTC | CASRGLTRRTYNEQFF
TRBJ1-6 | TRBV20-1 | - | TRBD1 | TGCAGTGCTAGAGATCAGGGGGCGATTTCACCCCTCCACTTT | CSARDQGAISPLHF
TRBJ1-4 | TRBV4-3 | few | TRBD1 | TGCGCCAGCAGCCAAAACCTGGGGACAGGGTGGGAAGCAAAACTGTTTTTT | CASSQNLGTGWEAKLFF
TRBJ2-1 | TRBV5-6 | few | - | TGTGCCAGCAGCTTAGGCGTTAGCGCTTCATACAATGAGCAGTTCTTC | CASSLGVSASYNEQFF
TRBJ2-1 | TRBV7-9 | many | - | TGTGCCAGCAGCCTGTTGGGAGTTGCCTACAATGAGCAGTTCTTC | CASSLLGVAYNEQFF
TRBJ1-1 | TRBV18 | - | TRBD1 | TGTGCCAGCTCACCACCCGGGACAGTTGGGGGGTACACTGAAGCTTTCTTT | CASSPPGTVGGYTEAFF
TRBJ1-1 | TRBV12-3/TRBV12-4 | many | - | TGTGCCAGCAGTTTGTTGGGGGGCACTGAAGCTTTCTTT | CASSLLGGTEAFF
TRBJ2-3 | TRBV7-2 | few | TRBD2 | TGTGCCAGCAGCTTACCAGCGGGGACCACAGATACGCAGTATTTT | CASSLPAGTTDTQYF
TRBJ2-5 | TRBV7-7 | - | - | TGTGCTAGCAGCTTGGAACCCCTTATGCGGGGGCTTCAAGAGACCCAGTACTTC | CASSLEPLMRGLQETQYF